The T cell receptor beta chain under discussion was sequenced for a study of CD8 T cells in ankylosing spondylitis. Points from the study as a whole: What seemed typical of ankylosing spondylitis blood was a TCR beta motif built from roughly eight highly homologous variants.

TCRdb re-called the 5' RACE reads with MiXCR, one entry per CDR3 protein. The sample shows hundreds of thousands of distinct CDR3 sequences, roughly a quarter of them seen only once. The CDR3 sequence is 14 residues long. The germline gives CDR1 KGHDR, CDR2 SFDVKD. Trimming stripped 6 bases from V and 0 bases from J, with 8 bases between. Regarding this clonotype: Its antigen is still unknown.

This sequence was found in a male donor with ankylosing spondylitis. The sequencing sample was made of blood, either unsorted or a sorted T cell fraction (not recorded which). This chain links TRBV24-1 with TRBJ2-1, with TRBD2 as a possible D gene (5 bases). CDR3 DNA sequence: TGTGCCACCAGTCCGGGAACCTCCTACAATGAGCAGTTCTTC. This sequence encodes CATSPGTSYNEQFF.